This T cell receptor (beta chain) stems from a study of blood T cell repertoires in COVID-19. Turning to the study itself: T cells, B-cell-depleted T cells, or PBMCs supplied cDNA or gDNA.

The CDR3 loop spans 14 amino acids. Trimming removed 5 bases from V and 5 bases from J; junction bases left unmatched: 5. Per germline, CDR1 SGHTA and CDR2 FQGTGA. Assay used: immunoSEQ multiplex PCR; TCRdb lists only in-frame clones, some missing. The table records about 300,000 clones, around nine tenths of them present only once. The sample taken for sequencing was PBMCs or T cells enriched from blood (not recorded which). The J gene is TRBJ2-3, the V gene TRBV7-3; 9 nucleotides align to TRBD2. The TCR comes from a woman in her forties who had recovered from COVID-19. The CDR3 sequence is CASSPAGGGDTQYF. CDR3 coding DNA: TGTGCCAGCAGCCCAGCGGGAGGAGGAGATACGCAGTATTTT.